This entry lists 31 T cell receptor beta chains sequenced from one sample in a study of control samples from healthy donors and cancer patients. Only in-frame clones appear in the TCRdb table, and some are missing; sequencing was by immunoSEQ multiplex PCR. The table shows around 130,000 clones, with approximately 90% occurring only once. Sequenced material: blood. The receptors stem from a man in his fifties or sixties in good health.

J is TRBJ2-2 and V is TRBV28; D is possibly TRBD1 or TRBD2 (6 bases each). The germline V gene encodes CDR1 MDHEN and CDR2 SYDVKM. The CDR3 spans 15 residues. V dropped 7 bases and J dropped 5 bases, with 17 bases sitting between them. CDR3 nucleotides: TGTGCCAGCAAGGAAGGAGGGACAAATACCGGGGAGCTGTTTTTT. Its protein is CASKEGGTNTGELFF. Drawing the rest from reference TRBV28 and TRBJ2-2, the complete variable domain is DVKVTQSSRYLVKRTGEKVFLECVQDMDHENMFWYRQDPGLGLRLIYFSYDVKMKEKGDIPEGYSVSREKKERFSLILESASTNQTSMYLCASKEGGTNTGELFFGEGSRLTVL.

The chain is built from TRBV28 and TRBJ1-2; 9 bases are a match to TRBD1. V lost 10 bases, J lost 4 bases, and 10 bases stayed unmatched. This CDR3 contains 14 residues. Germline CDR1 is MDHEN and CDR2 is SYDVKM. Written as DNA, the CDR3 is TGTGCCACCCTACCGCCGGACAGGGGCTATGGCTACACCTTC. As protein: CATLPPDRGYGYTF.

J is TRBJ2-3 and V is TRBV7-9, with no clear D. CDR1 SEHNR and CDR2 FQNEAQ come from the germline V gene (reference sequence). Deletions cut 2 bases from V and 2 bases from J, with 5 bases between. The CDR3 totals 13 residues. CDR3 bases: TGTGCCAGCAGCTTAATAGCCACAGATACGCAGTATTTT. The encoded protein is CASSLIATDTQYF.

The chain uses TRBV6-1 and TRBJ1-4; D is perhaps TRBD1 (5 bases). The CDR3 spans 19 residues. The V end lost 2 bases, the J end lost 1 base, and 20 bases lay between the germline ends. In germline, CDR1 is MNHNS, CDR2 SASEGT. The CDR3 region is CASSERRGSGGRTNEKLFF. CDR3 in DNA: TGTGCCAGCAGTGAAAGGAGGGGCTCGGGCGGACGAACTAATGAAAAACTGTTTTTT.

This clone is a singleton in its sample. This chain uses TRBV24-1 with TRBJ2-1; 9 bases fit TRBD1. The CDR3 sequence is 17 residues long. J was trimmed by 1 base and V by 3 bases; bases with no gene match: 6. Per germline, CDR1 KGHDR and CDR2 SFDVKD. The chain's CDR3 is CATSDVTGTGSYNEQFF. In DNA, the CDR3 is TGTGCCACCAGTGATGTTACCGGGACAGGGTCCTACAATGAGCAGTTCTTC.

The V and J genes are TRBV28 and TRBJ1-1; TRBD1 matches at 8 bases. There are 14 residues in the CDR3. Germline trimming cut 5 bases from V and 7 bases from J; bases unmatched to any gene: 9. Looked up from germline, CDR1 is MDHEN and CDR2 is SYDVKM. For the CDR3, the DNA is TGTGCCAGCAGTGTACAGGGGGGTAGAAGTGAAGCTTTCTTT. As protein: CASSVQGGRSEAFF.

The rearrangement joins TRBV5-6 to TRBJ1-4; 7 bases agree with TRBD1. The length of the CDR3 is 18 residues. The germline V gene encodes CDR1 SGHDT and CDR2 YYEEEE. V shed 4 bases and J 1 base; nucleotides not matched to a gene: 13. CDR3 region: CASSLGRGRRLTNEKLFF. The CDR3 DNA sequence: TGTGCCAGCAGCCTAGGGAGGGGGCGCCGGTTAACTAATGAAAAACTGTTTTTT.

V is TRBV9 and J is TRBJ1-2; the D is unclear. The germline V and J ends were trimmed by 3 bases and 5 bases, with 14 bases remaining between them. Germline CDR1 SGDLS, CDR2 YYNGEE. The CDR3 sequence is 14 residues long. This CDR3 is CASSDPDGEYGYTF. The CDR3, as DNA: TGTGCCAGCAGCGACCCGGACGGAGAGTATGGCTACACCTTC.

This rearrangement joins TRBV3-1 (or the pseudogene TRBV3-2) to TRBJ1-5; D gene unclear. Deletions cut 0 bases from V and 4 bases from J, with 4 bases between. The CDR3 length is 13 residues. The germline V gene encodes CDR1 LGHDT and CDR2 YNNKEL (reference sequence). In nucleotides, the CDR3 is TGTGCCAGCAGCCAAGATCTAAATCAGCCCCAGCATTTT. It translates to CASSQDLNQPQHF.

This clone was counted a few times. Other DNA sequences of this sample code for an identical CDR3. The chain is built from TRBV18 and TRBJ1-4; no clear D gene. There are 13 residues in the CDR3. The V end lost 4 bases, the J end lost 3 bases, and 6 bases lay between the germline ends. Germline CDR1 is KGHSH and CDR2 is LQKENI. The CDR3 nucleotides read TGTGCCAGCTCACGGGGTGCTAATGAAAAACTGTTTTTT. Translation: CASSRGANEKLFF. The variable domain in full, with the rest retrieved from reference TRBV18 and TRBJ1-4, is NAGVMQNPRHLVRRRGQEARLRCSPMKGHSHVYWYRQLPEEGLKFMVYLQKENIIDESGMPKERFSAEFPKEGPSILRIQQVVRGDSAAYFCASSRGANEKLFFGSGTQLSVL.

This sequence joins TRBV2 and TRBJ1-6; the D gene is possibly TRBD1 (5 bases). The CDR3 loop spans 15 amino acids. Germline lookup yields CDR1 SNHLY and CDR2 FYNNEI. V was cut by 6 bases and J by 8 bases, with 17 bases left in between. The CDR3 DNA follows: TGTGCCAGCAGCGGTGGGCAGGGTGGAGATTCACCCCTCCACTTT. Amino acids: CASSGGQGGDSPLHF. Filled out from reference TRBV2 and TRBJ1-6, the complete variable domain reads EPEVTQTPSHQVTQMGQEVILRCVPISNHLYFYWYRQILGQKVEFLVSFYNNEISEKSEIFDDQFSVERPDGSNFTLKIRSTKLEDSAMYFCASSGGQGGDSPLHFGNGTRLTVT.

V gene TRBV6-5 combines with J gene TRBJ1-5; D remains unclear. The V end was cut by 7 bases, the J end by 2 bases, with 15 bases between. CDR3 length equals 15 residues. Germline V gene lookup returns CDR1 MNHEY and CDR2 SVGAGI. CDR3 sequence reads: CASTPFWEGNQPQHF. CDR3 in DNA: TGTGCCAGCACCCCGTTTTGGGAAGGCAATCAGCCCCAGCATTTT.

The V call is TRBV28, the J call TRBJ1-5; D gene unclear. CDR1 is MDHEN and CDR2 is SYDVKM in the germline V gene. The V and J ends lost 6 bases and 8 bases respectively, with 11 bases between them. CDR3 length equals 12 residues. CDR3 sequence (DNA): TGTGCCAGCAGCGACAAAAAGAAGCCCCAGCATTTT. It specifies CASSDKKKPQHF.

As DNA, the CDR3 is TGTGCCAGCAGCCCATCTAGCGGGGGCGAGACCCAGTACTTC. Residues: CASSPSSGGETQYF. The genes are TRBV7-3 and TRBJ2-5, with 10 bases that match TRBD2. The CDR3 is 14 amino acids. Per germline, CDR1 SGHTA and CDR2 FQGTGA. J was trimmed by 5 bases and V by 5 bases; bases with no gene match: 5.

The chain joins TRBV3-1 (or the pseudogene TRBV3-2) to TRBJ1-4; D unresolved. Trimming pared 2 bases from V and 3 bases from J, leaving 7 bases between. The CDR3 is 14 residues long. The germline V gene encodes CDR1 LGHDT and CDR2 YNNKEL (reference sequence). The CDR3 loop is CASSQRSANEKLFF. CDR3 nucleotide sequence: TGTGCCAGCAGCCAAAGGTCGGCTAATGAAAAACTGTTTTTT.

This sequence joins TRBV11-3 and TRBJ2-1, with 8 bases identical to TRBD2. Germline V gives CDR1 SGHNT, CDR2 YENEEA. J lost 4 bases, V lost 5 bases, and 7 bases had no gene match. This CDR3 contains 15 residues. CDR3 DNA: TGTGCCAGCAGCACTTTAGCGGGGCTATACAATGAGCAGTTCTTC. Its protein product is CASSTLAGLYNEQFF.

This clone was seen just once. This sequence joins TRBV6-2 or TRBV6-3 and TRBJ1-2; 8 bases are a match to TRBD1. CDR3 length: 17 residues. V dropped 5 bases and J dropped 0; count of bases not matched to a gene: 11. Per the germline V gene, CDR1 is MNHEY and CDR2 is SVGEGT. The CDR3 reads CASSHRDRNQANYGYTF. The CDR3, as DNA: TGTGCCAGCAGTCACCGGGACAGGAACCAAGCTAACTATGGCTACACCTTC.

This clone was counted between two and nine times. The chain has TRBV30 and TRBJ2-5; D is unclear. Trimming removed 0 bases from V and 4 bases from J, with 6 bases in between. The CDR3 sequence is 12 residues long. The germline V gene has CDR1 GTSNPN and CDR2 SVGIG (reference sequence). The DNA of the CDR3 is TGTGCCTGGAGTGTCTACGGAGAGACCCAGTACTTC. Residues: CAWSVYGETQYF.

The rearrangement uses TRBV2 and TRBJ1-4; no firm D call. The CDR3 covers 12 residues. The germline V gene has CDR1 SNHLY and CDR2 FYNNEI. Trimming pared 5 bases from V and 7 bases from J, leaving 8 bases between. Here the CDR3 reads CASSRMFEKLFF. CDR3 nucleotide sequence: TGTGCCAGCAGTAGGATGTTTGAAAAACTGTTTTTT.

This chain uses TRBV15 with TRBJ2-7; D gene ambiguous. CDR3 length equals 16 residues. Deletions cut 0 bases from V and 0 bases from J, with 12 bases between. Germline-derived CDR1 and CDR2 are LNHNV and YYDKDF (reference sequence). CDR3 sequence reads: CATSRDTGSFSYEQYF. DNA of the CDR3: TGTGCCACCAGCAGAGATACGGGTTCATTCTCCTACGAGCAGTACTTC.

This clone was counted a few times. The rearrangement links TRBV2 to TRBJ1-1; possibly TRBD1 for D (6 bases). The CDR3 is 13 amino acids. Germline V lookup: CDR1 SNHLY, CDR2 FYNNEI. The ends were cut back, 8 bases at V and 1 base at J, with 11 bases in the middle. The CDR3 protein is CASGRQENTEAFF. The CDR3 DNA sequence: TGTGCCAGCGGGAGACAGGAGAACACTGAAGCTTTCTTT.

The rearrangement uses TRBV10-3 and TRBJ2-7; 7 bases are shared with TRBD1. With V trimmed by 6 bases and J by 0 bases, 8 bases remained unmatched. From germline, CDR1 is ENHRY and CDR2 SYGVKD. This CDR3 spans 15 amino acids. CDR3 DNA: TGTGCCATCAGAGCCGAGACAGGGACCTCCTACGAGCAGTACTTC. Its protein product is CAIRAETGTSYEQYF.

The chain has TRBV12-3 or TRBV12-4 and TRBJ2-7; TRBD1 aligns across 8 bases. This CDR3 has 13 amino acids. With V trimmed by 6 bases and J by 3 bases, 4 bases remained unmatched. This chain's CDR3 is CASSIGQGYEQYF. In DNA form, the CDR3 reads TGTGCCAGCAGCATTGGACAGGGCTACGAGCAGTACTTC.

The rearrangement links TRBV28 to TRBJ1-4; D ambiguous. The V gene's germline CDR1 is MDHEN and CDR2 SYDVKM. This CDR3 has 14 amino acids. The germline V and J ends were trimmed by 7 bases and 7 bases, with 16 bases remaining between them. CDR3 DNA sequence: TGTGCCAGCAACCTTCCCGGATGGGGTGAAAAACTGTTTTTT. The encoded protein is CASNLPGWGEKLFF. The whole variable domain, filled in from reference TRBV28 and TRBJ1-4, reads DVKVTQSSRYLVKRTGEKVFLECVQDMDHENMFWYRQDPGLGLRLIYFSYDVKMKEKGDIPEGYSVSREKKERFSLILESASTNQTSMYLCASNLPGWGEKLFFGSGTQLSVL.

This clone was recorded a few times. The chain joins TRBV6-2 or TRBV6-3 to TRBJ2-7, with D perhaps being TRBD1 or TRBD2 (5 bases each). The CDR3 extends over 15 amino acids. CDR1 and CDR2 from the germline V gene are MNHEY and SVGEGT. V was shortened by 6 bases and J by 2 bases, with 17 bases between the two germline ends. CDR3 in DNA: TGTGCCAGCAGCCTACCCGGGACCGCCGCCTACGAGCAGTACTTC. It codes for CASSLPGTAAYEQYF.

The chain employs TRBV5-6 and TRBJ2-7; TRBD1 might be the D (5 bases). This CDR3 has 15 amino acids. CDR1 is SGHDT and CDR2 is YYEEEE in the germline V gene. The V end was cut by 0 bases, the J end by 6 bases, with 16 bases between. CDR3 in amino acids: CASSLGGAGMGEQYF. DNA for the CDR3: TGTGCCAGCAGCTTGGGGGGTGCAGGGATGGGCGAGCAGTACTTC.

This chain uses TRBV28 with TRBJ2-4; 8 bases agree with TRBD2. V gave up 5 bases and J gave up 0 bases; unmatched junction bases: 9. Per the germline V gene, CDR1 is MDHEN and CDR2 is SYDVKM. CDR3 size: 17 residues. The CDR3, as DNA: TGTGCCAGCAGTCTCACCCGGGGGGGGCTAGCCAAAAACATTCAGTACTTC. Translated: CASSLTRGGLAKNIQYF.

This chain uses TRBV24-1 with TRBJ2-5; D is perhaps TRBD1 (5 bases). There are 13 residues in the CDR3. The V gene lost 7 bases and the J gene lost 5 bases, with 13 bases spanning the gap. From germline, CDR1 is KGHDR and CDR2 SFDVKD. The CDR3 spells CATRQGARETQYF. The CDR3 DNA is TGTGCCACCAGGCAGGGTGCTCGGGAGACCCAGTACTTC.

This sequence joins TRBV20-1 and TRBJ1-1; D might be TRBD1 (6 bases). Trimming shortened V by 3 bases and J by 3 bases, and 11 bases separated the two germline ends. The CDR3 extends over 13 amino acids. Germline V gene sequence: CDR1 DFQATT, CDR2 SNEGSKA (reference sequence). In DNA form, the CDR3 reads TGCAGTGCTAGTCCCGGGGGCTACACTGAAGCTTTCTTT. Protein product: CSASPGGYTEAFF.

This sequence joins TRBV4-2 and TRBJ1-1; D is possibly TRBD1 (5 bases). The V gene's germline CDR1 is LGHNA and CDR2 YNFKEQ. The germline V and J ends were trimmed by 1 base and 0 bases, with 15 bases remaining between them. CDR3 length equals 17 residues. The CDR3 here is CASSQVWAGTMNTEAFF. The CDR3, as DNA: TGTGCCAGCAGCCAAGTATGGGCAGGGACTATGAACACTGAAGCTTTCTTT.

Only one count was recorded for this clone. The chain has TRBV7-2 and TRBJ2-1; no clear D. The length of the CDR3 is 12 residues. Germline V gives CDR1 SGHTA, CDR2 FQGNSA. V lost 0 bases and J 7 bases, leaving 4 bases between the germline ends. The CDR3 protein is CASSLAWNEQFF. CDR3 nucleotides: TGTGCCAGCAGCTTAGCGTGGAATGAGCAGTTCTTC.